This T cell receptor beta chain was identified in a study of shared clonotypes between healthy human individuals. Study observations and caveats: Represented diversity, genetic and exposure-history alike, was limited by few donors. The study generally estimated greater richness for naive than memory subsets.

Several immunoSEQ plates received, in even portions, the genomic DNA of each subset. Here immunoSEQ multiplex PCR was the method, and the copy in TCRdb shows in-frame clones only, minus some. This sample yields over a million clones, of which roughly 96% are seen a single time; approximately 1.1% belongs to the top ten. V gave up 4 bases and J gave up 8 bases, with 8 bases separating them. Germline assignment: CDR1 SGHVS and CDR2 FNYEAQ. The CDR3 has 12 residues. HIV-negative, healthy adults without recent acute infections or vaccinations were the donors. This clone was seen a few times. What it binds is unknown.

The specimen sequenced was naive CD4+ T cells sorted from blood. Subset here: CD45RA+ positively selected. The TCR comes from a man aged 25-45 years in good health. The rearrangement joins TRBV7-6 to TRBJ2-2; D tentatively reads TRBD1 or TRBD2 (5 bases each). The CDR3 region has the DNA TGTGCCAGCAGCTGGGACCGGGGGGAGCTGTTTTTT. This gives the protein CASSWDRGELFF.